A selection of T cell receptor beta chains follows, all from one sample in a study of CXCR3-negative and CXCR3-positive naive CD8 T cells. TCRdb derives one entry per CDR3 protein from the 5' RACE reads, leaving out DNA. Its table records about 8,700 distinct CDR3 sequences. Sample: naive CXCR3- CD8+ T cells from blood. These TCRs come from a human donor in good health. Some clones in this sample may be carry-over from other donors' samples. The CDR3 runs from the conserved cysteine through the conserved F or W. Each record gives: J gene, V gene, clone size, CDR3 protein. Not all rows give a size; the values are once, few, many and, for expanded clones, a class.

TRBJ1-2,TRBV7-8,-,CATREGAGYTF
TRBJ2-1,TRBV9,-,CASSVADKNEQFF
TRBJ2-4,TRBV29-1,-,CSVEGMGGENIQYF
TRBJ2-2,TRBV29-1,-,CSVQGEAGELFF
TRBJ2-2,TRBV29-1,medium-sized,CSVPTSGRGELFF
TRBJ2-7,TRBV10-3,-,CAISVGQSYEQYF
TRBJ2-2,TRBV29-1,medium-sized,CSVGGGNGELFF
TRBJ1-1,TRBV20-1,-,CSARSGQTNTEAFF
TRBJ2-1,TRBV5-1,medium-sized,CASSFVGGSSYNEQFF
TRBJ2-1,TRBV9,-,CASSVSHTSYNEQFF
TRBJ2-1,TRBV7-2,-,CASSPGGYPSYNEQFF
TRBJ2-1,TRBV14,-,CASSQGPEQFF
TRBJ1-1,TRBV29-1,-,CSADPLAGTVNTEAFF
TRBJ1-2,TRBV3-1,-,CASSLRAGQEGRLDHYGYTF
TRBJ1-1,TRBV20-1,-,CSAPTGAVEAFF
TRBJ1-5,TRBV20-1,-,CSARELQDSNQPQHF
TRBJ1-1,TRBV18,medium-sized,CASSPGVDTEAFF
TRBJ2-7,TRBV3-1,-,CASSHGPIGYEQYF
TRBJ1-5,TRBV7-2,-,CASSTWDSLNQPQHF
TRBJ2-7,TRBV28,-,CASSLQGDNTYEQYF
TRBJ2-1,TRBV15,-,CATSRDTTAFTYNEQFF
TRBJ2-5,TRBV28,medium-sized,CASSLEREGEETQYF
TRBJ2-1,TRBV10-1,-,CASSDRLAGGPNNEQFF